This T cell receptor beta chain was observed in a study of blood T cell repertoires in COVID-19. On the study more broadly: The United States, Italy and Spain supplied acute and convalescent COVID-19 samples.

The CDR3 is made up of 15 amino acids. Trimming removed 0 bases from V and 5 bases from J; junction bases left unmatched: 6. Germline CDR1 and CDR2: MNHEY and SMNVEV (reference sequence). Repertoires were generated with immunoSEQ multiplex PCR, while TCRdb's copy carries only in-frame clones and drops some. Here the sample spans roughly 100,000 clones, 81% being singletons. Sequenced input: peripheral blood. This clonotype originated in a man at least 80 years old with acute or convalescent COVID-19. This chain joins TRBV27 and TRBJ1-1; 7 nucleotides agree with TRBD1. The CDR3 nucleotides are TGTGCCAGCAGTTTATCGGGGACAGTCGGGACTGAAGCTTTCTTT. The encoded protein is CASSLSGTVGTEAFF.